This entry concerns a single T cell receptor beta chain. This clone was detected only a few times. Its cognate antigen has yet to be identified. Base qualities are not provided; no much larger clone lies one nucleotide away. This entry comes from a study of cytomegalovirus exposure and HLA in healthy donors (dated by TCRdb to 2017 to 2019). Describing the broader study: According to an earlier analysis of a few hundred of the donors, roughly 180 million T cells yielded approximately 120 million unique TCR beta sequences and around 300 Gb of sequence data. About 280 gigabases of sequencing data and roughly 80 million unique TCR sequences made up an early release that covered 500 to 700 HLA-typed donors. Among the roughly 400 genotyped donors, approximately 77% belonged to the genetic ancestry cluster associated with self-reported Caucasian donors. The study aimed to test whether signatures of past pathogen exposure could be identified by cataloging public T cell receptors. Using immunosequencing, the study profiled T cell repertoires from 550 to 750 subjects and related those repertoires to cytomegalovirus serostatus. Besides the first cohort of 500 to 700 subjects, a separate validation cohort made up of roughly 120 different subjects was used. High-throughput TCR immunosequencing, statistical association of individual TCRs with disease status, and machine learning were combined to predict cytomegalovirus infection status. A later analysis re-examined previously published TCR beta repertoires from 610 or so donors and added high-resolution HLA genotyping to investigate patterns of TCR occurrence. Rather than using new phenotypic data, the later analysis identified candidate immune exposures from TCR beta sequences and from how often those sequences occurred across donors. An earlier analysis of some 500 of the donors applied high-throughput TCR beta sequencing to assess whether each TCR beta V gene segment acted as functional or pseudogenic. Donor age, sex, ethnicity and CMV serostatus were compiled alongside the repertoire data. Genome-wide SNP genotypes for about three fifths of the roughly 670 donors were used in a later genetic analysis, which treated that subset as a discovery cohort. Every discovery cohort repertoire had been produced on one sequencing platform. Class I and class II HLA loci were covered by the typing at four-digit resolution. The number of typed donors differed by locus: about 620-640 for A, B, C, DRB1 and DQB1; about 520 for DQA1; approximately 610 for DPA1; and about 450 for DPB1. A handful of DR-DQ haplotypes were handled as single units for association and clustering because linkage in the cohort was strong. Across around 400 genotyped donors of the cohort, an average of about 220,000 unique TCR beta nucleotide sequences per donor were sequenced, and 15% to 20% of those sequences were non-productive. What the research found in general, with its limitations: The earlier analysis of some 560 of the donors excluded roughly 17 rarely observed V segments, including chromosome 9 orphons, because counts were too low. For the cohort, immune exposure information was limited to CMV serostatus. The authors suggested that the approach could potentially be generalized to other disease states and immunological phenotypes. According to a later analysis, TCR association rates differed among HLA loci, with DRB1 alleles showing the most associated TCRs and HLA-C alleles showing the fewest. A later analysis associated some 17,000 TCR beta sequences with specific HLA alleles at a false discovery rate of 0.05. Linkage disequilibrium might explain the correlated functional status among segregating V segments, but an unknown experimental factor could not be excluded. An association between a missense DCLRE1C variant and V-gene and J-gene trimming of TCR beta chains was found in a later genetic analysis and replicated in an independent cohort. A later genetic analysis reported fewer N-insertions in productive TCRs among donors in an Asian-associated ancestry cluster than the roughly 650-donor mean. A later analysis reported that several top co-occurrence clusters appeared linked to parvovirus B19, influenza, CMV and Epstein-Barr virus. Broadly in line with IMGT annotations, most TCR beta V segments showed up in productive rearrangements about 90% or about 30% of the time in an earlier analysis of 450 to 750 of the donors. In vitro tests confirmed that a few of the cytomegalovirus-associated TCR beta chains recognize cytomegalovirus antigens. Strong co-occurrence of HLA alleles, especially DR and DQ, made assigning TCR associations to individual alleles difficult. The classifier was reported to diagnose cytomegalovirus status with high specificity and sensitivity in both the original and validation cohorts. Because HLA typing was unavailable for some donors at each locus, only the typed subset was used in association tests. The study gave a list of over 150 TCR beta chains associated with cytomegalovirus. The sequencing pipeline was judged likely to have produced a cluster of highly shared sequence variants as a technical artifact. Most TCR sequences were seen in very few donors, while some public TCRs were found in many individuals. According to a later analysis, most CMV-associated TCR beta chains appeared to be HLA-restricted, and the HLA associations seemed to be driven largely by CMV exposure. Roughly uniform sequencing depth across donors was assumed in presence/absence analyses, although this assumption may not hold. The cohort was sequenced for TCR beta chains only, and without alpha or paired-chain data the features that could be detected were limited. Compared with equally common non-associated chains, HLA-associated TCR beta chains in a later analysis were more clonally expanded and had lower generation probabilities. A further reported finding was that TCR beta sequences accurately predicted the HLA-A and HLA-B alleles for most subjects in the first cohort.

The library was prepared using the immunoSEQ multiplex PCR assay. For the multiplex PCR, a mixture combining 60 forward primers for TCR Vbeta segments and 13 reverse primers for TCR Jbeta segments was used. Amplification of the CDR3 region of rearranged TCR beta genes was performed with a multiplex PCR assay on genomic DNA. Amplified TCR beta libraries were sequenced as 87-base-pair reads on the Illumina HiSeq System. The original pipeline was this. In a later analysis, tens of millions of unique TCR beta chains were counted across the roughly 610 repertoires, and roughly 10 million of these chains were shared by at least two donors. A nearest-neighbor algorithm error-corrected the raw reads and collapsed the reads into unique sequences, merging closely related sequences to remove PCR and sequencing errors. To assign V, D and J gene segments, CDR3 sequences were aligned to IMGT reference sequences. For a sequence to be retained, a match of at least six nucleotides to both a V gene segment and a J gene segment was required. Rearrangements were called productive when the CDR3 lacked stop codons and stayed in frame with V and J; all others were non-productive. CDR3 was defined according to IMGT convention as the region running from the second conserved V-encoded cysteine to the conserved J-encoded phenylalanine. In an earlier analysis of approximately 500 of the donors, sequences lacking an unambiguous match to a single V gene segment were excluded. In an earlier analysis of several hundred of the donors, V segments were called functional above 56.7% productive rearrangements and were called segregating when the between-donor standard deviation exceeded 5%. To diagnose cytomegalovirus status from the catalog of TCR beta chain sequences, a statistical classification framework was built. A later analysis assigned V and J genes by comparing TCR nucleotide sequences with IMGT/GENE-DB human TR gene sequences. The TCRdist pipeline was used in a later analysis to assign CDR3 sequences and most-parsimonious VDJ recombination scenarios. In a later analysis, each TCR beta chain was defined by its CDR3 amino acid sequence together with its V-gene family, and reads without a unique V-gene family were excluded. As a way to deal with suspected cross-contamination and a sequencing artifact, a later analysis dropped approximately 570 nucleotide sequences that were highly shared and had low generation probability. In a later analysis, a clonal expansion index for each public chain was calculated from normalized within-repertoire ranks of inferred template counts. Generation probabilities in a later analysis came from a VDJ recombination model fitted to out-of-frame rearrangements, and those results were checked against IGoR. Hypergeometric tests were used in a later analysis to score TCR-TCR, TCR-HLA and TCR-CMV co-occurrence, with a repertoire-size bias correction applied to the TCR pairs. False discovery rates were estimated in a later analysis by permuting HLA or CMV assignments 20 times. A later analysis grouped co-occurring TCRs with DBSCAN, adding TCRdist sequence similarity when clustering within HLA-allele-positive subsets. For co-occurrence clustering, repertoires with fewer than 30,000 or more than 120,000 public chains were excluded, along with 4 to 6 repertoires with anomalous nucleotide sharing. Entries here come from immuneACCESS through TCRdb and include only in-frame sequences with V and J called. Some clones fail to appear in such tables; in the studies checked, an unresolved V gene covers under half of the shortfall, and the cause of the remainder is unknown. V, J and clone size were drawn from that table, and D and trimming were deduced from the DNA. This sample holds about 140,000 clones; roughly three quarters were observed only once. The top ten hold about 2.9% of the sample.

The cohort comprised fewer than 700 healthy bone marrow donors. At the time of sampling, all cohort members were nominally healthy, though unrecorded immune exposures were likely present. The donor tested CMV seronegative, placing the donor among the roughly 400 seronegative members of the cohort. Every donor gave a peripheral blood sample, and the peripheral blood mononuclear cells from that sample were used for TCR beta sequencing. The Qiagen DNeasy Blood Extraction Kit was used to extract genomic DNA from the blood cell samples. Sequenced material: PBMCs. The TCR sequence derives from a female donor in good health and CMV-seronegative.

The CDR3 protein sequence reads: CASSLVAGSNEKLFF. The bases are TGTGCCAGCAGCTTAGTAGCGGGGTCTAATGAAAAACTGTTTTTT. The rearrangement combines TRBV7-2 with TRBJ1-4; no D gene can be assigned with confidence. The germline V gene specifies SGHTA as CDR1 and FQGNSA as CDR2. The V end loses 1 base and the J end loses 3 bases, and a stretch of 9 bases separates them. The CDR3 numbers 15 residues from cysteine through phenylalanine. Only CDR3 DNA is held: 45 bases, read in frame from base 1. The entire variable domain, with the stretches around the CDR3 drawn from the reference TRBV7-2 and TRBJ1-4 proteins, is GAGVSQSPSNKVTEKGKDVELRCDPISGHTALYWYRQSLGQGLEFLIYFQGNSAPDKSGLPSDRFSAERTGGSVSTLTIQRTQQEDSAVYLCASSLVAGSNEKLFFGSGTQLSVL.